These T cell receptor beta chains were read from a single sample in a study of blood T cell repertoires in COVID-19. Here immunoSEQ multiplex PCR was the method, and the copy in TCRdb shows in-frame clones only, minus some. This sample yields 190,000 or so clones, of which around 86% are seen a single time; approximately 6.7% belongs to the top ten. The specimen sequenced was peripheral blood. These receptors were taken from a man in his forties with acute or convalescent COVID-19. CDR3s leave out the opening cysteine and the closing phenylalanine or tryptophan. Size tells how often a clone was seen (once, few, many) or the class of an expanded clone, and some rows leave it out.

j_call | clone_size | v_call | cdr3_aa
TRBJ1-5 | NA | TRBV30 | AWSEGGFSQPQH
TRBJ2-2 | NA | TRBV5-1 | ASSLAGESGELF
TRBJ2-3 | few | TRBV6-2/TRBV6-3 | ASSGTVFTDTQY
TRBJ2-5 | NA | TRBV5-6 | ASSLGGRETQY
TRBJ1-2 | NA | TRBV5-1 | ASSAGPTGYT
TRBJ2-5 | once | TRBV2 | ASSDEETQY
TRBJ1-2 | NA | TRBV5-1 | ASSSSDRPPLGYGYT
TRBJ1-2 | NA | TRBV19 | ASSIEDREDYGYT
TRBJ2-5 | NA | TRBV5-6 | ASSSDGKGGAPETQY
TRBJ1-1 | NA | TRBV2 | ASRIRRTGGTEAF
TRBJ1-1 | NA | TRBV6-5 | ASRYRGLSTEAF